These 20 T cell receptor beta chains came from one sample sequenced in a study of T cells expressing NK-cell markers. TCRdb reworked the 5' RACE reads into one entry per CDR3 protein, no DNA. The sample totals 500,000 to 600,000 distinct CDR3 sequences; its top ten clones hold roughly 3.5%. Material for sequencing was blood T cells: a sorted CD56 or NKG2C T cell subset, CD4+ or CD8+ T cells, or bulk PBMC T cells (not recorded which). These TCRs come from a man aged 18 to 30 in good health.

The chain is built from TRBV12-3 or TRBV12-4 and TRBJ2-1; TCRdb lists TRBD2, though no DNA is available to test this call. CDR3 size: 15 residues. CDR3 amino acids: CASSLRAGGPHEQFF.

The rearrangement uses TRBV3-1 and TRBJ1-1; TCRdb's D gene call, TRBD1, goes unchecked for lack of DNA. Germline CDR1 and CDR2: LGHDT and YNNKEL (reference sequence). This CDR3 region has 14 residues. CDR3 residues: CASSTQGMNTEAFF.

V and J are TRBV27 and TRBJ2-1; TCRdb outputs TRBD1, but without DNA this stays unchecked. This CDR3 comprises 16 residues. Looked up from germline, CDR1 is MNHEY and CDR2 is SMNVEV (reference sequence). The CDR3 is CASSLLTGGFHNEQFF.

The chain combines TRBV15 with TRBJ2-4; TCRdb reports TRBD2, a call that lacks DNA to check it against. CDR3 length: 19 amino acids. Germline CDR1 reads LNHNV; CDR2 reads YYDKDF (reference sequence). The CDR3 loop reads CATSSEKAGRRGAKNIQYF. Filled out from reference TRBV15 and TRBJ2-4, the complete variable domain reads DAMVIQNPRYQVTQFGKPVTLSCSQTLNHNVMYWYQQKSSQAPKLLFHYYDKDFNNEADTPDNFQSRRPNTSFCFLDIRSPGLGDTAMYLCATSSEKAGRRGAKNIQYFGAGTRLSVL.

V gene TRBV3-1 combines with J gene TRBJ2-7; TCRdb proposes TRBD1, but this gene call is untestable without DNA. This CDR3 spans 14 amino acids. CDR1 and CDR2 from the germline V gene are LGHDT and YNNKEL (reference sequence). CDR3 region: CASSPTPLSYEQYF.

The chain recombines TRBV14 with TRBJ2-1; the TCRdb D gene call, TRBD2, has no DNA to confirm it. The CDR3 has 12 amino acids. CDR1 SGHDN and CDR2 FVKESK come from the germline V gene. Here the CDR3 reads CASSQETGQQFF.

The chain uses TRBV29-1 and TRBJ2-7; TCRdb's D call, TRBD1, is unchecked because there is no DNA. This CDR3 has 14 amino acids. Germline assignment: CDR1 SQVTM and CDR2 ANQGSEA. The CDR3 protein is CSVDPTGVLGEQYF.

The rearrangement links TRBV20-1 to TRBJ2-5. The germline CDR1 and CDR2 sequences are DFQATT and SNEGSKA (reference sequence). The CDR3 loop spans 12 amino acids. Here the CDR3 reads CSASDWEVAQYF.

The chain's CDR3 is CASSQMRLAGTGELFF. This chain links TRBV12-3 or TRBV12-4 with TRBJ2-2; there is no DNA to check the TCRdb D call of TRBD2. CDR3 length equals 16 residues.

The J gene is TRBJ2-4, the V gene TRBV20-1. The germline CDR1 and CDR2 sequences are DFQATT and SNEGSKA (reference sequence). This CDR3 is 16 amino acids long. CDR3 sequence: CSARGDYSVAKNIQYF.

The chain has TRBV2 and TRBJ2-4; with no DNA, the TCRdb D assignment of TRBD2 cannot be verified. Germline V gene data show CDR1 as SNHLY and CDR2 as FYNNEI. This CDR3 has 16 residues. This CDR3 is CASSEAHGTIQNIQYF.

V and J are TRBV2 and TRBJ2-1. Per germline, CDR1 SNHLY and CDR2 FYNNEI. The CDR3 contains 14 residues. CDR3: CASGVGDSYNEQFF.

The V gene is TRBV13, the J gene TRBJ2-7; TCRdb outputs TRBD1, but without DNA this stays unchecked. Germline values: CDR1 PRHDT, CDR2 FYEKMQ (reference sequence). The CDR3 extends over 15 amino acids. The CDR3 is CASSSRDIASYEQYF.

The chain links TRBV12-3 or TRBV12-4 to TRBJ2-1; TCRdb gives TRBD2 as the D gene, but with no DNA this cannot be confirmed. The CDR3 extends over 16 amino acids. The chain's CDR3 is CASSLYGWEGRNEQFF.

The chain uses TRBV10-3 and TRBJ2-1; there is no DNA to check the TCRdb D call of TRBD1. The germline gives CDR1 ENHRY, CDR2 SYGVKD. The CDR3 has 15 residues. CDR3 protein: CAIIQGPDRNNEQFF.

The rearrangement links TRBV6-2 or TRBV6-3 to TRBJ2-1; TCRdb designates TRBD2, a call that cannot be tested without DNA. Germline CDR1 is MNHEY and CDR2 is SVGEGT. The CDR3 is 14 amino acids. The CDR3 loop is CASSKSGRRSEQFF.

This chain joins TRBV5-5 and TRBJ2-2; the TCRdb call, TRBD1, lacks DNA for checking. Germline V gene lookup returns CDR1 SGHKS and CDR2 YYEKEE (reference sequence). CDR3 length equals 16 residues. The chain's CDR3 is CASSLAGTGIGGELFF.

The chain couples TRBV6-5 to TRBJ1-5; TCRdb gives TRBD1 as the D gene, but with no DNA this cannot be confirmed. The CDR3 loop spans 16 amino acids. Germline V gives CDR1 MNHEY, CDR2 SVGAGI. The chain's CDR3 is CASTPEGTASNQPQHF.

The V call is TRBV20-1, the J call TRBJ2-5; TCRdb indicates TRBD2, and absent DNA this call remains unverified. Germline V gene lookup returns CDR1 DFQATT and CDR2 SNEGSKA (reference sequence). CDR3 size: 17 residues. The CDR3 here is CSASRGTSGRARETQYF.

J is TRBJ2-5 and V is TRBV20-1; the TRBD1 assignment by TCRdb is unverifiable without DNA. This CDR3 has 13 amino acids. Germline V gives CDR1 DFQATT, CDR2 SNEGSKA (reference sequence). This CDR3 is CSAPRDRQETQYF.